The present T cell receptor (beta chain) was sequenced within a study of naive and memory T cell subsets (dated by TCRdb to 2016 to 2017). Regarding the research as a whole: The figure summarizing the skin biopsy and whole blood samples listed approximately 10 blood donors, 7 tuberculin skin test biopsies and 3 saline control biopsies. PCR2 was typically a SYBR Green qPCR stopped at a set threshold; low-input samples could instead use end-point PCR (around 6 cycles).

The study reported a robust and sensitive protocol to amplify, sequence and analyze TCRs, based on 3' ligation of a UMI-containing oligonucleotide to TCR cDNA. For whole blood analysis, approximately 2.5 ml of peripheral blood was collected from healthy adult volunteers into Tempus tubes, and RNA was extracted following the manufacturer's instructions. Total RNA was used without cell sorting and was treated with RQ1 DNase before reverse transcription, with a target input of 1 to 1000 ng. Libraries were prepared from skin biopsies and whole blood to test how robust the pipeline was in samples where T cells are a minority population. Libraries were constructed by 5' RACE. The ligated cDNA was amplified in four rounds of PCR with nested alpha and beta constant region primers together with the SP2 primer. For the blood and skin samples, reverse transcription of TCR RNA was done with SuperScript IV along with alpha and beta constant region primers. T4 RNA ligase 1 was used to ligate an oligonucleotide containing the Illumina SP2 primer and a UMI to the 3' end of the cDNA. The 12-nucleotide UMI was composed of two random hexamers separated by an eight-base spacer, which was included to prevent hairpin formation. From the second PCR onward, TCR alpha and beta chain libraries were processed separately and dual indexed for multiplexing. After pooling, the indexed libraries were analyzed by capillary electrophoresis and sequenced on either an Illumina MiSeq or NextSeq. To boost base diversity and improve cluster recognition, PhiX DNA at about 5-7.5% was spiked into the libraries. In the paper's pipeline: Demultiplexor took UMIs from read 2, joined the UMIs to the TCR sequence from read 1, and separated reads according to sample indices. V and J genes and V-J junctions were identified by Decombinator, and each TCR was assigned a five-part identifier that included V and J deletions. Collapsinator relied on UMIs to correct both sequencing errors and PCR amplification heterogeneity, producing a UMI-based abundance for each TCR. CDR3Translator turned identifiers into nucleotide sequence, translated the nucleotide sequence into amino acids, and pulled out CDR3 regions based on terminal motifs. After normalization to the amount of input RNA, the error-corrected alpha and beta TCR counts from blood and from skin were compared. The raw public reads went through TCRdb reprocessing: fastp at Q25, MiXCR clone calling, in-frame beta chains kept. Each CDR3 protein appears once, grouped with its most common genes and DNA. The V and J calls come from TCRdb's annotation, not from the publication. This sample lists tens of thousands of distinct CDR3 sequences; approximately 6.6% were detected once. Roughly 9.7% of the sample is taken by the ten largest.

This clonotype was seen at least ten times. The target of this receptor is not known. Base-call qualities are not available, and no considerably larger clone is one nucleotide away. On the study overall, not on this receptor specifically: The RNA-based method was acknowledged to be potentially sensitive to changes in TCR transcripts with T cell activation and differentiation.

This clonotype originated in a male donor in good health.

In nucleotide form, the sequence is TGTGCCAGTAGTTACGACAGGCTAGGAGGAAACACCATATATTTT. Protein translation: CASSYDRLGGNTIYF. This chain is built from TRBV19 and TRBJ1-3; the best D guess is TRBD1, with 6 bases matching. Via the germline V gene (reference sequence), CDR1 is LNHDA and CDR2 SQIVND. Measured from the cysteine to the phenylalanine, the CDR3 is 15 residues long. Here the CDR3 DNA is all that survives: 45 bases in frame from base 1. V and J lose 5 bases and 4 bases, and a span of 15 bases separates them. The CDR3 plus the reference TRBV19 and TRBJ1-3 genes for the other parts give the full variable domain: DGGITQSPKYLFRKEGQNVTLSCEQNLNHDAMYWYRQDPGQGLRLIYYSQIVNDFQKGDIAEGYSVSREKKESFPLTVTSAQKNPTAFYLCASSYDRLGGNTIYFGEGSWLTVV.